Below, 27 T cell receptor beta chains from the same sample are listed, as sequenced in a study of OX40 agonist ivuxolimab in advanced cancers. Only in-frame clones appear in the TCRdb table, and some are missing; sequencing was by immunoSEQ multiplex PCR. The sample yields roughly 79,000 clones, roughly 81% seen once. The sequencing here drew on CD4+ or CD8+ T cells sorted from blood, taken in a trial of the OX40 agonist ivuxolimab. The source is an adult with an advanced solid tumor such as melanoma, head and neck, liver or kidney cancer.

This clone turned up a few times. The chain carries TRBV10-1 and TRBJ1-5; D remains unclear. The CDR3 length is 12 residues. Germline-derived CDR1 and CDR2 are WNHNN and SYGVQD (reference sequence). V was pared by 6 bases and J by 9 bases, with 12 bases between. CDR3 residues: CASSTKSGPQHF. The CDR3 DNA sequence: TGCGCCAGCAGCACAAAGAGTGGGCCCCAGCATTTT.

The chain has TRBV5-4 and TRBJ2-5; the match to TRBD2 covers 7 bases. This CDR3 has 17 amino acids. CDR1 SGHNT and CDR2 YYREEE come from the germline V gene (reference sequence). The J segment lost 2 bases and the V segment lost 0 bases, leaving 10 bases of the junction unmatched. CDR3 sequence (DNA): TGTGCCAGCAGCTTGGCGTGGGGGGGGATTTTACAAGAGACCCAGTACTTC. As protein: CASSLAWGGILQETQYF.

This chain connects TRBV18 to TRBJ1-1; a possible D gene is TRBD1 (6 bases). The germline V gene has CDR1 KGHSH and CDR2 LQKENI. The ends were cut back, 6 bases at V and 5 bases at J, with 19 bases in the middle. The CDR3 totals 15 residues. The CDR3: CASSLSQGRMTEAFF. CDR3 sequence (DNA): TGTGCCAGCTCCCTTTCACAGGGAAGGATGACTGAAGCTTTCTTT.

The chain uses TRBV5-1 and TRBJ1-1; TRBD1 aligns across 7 bases. Germline V gene data show CDR1 as SGHRS and CDR2 as YFSETQ. V lost 4 bases and J lost 4; bases outside the gene matches: 13. This CDR3 is built from 16 residues. The CDR3 sequence: CASSPLLTGKGTEAFF. CDR3 in DNA: TGCGCCAGCAGCCCGCTATTGACAGGGAAGGGCACTGAAGCTTTCTTT.

The genes are TRBV6-5 and TRBJ1-5; TRBD1 might be the D (5 bases). The V gene's germline CDR1 is MNHEY and CDR2 SVGAGI. The CDR3 extends over 14 amino acids. The V gene lost 0 bases and the J gene lost 7 bases, with 10 bases spanning the gap. The CDR3 nucleotides read TGTGCCAGCAGTTACTCCCAGGGAGGACAGCCCCAGCATTTT. Amino acid sequence: CASSYSQGGQPQHF.

The V call is TRBV5-6, the J call TRBJ1-2; 7 bases fit TRBD1. Germline V lookup: CDR1 SGHDT, CDR2 YYEEEE. Losses at the gene ends were 0 bases for V and 7 bases for J; bases not matched to a gene: 0. The CDR3 covers 12 residues. CDR3 sequence reads: CASSLAGGGYTF. CDR3 in DNA: TGTGCCAGCAGCTTGGCAGGGGGTGGCTACACCTTC.

The rearrangement joins TRBV28 to TRBJ1-6, with a weak D call TRBD1 (5 bases). Germline CDR1 and CDR2: MDHEN and SYDVKM. The CDR3 loop spans 14 amino acids. Trimming removed 2 bases from V and 8 bases from J, with 10 bases in between. CDR3 loop: CASSLGQTYSPLHF. The CDR3 nucleotides are TGTGCCAGCAGTTTAGGACAAACCTATTCACCCCTCCACTTT.

The V and J genes are TRBV5-4 and TRBJ2-3, with D uncertain. CDR1 is SGHNT and CDR2 is YYREEE in the germline V gene (reference sequence). The V gene lost 1 base and the J gene lost 0 bases, with 15 bases spanning the gap. The CDR3 has 17 residues. The CDR3 sequence is CASSLKPTGPSTDTQYF. The CDR3 DNA follows: TGTGCCAGCAGCTTGAAACCGACGGGTCCTAGCACAGATACGCAGTATTTT. The variable domain in full, with the rest retrieved from reference TRBV5-4 and TRBJ2-3, is ETGVTQSPTHLIKTRGQQVTLRCSSQSGHNTVSWYQQALGQGPQFIFQYYREEENGRGNFPPRFSGLQFPNYSSELNVNALELDDSALYLCASSLKPTGPSTDTQYFGPGTRLTVL.

The chain links TRBV2 to TRBJ2-5; 8 bases map to TRBD2. The CDR3 contains 14 residues. Germline CDR1 SNHLY, CDR2 FYNNEI. The junction had 6 bases not matched to a gene; V was cut back by 6 bases and J by 3 bases. In DNA form, the CDR3 reads TGTGCCAGCAGATTACTAGCGGCTAAAGAGACCCAGTACTTC. Residues: CASRLLAAKETQYF.

A few counts support this clone. The rearrangement joins TRBV5-5 to TRBJ2-1, with D maybe TRBD1 (5 bases). Germline CDR1 SGHKS, CDR2 YYEKEE (reference sequence). Trimming removed 4 bases from V and 14 bases from J, with 10 bases in between. This CDR3 is 10 amino acids long. The CDR3 spells CASSRQTEFF. The CDR3 nucleotides are TGTGCCAGCAGCCGACAGACTGAGTTCTTC. Full variable domain (rest looked up from reference TRBV5-5 and TRBJ2-1): DAGVTQSPTHLIKTRGQQVTLRCSPISGHKSVSWYQQVLGQGPQFIFQYYEKEERGRGNFPDRFSARQFPNYSSELNVNALLLGDSALYLCASSRQTEFFGPGTRLTVL.

V and J are TRBV28 and TRBJ2-5; D may be TRBD1 (6 bases). The closer fit of TRBJ2-7 to the DNA end suggests the J call may be wrong. CDR1 MDHEN and CDR2 SYDVKM come from the germline V gene. The CDR3 is made up of 15 amino acids. CDR3 region: CASVSGGDNFYEQYF. In DNA form, the CDR3 reads TGTGCCAGCGTGAGTGGGGGCGACAACTTCTACGAGCAGTACTTC.

CDR3 amino acids: CASSDRAGNTEAFF. CDR3 nucleotide sequence: TGTGCCAGCAGCGACAGGGCCGGGAACACTGAAGCTTTCTTT. The rearrangement links TRBV7-9 to TRBJ1-1; 7 positions match TRBD1. The junction had 4 bases not matched to a gene; V was cut back by 5 bases and J by 1 base. CDR1 is SEHNR and CDR2 is FQNEAQ in the germline V gene (reference sequence). There are 14 residues in the CDR3.

In nucleotides, the CDR3 is TGTGCCAGCAGTTACAGCCGGGGGTCGTACGAGCAGTACTTC. Protein product: CASSYSRGSYEQYF. The chain carries TRBV6-5 and TRBJ2-7; D might be TRBD2 (6 bases). The CDR3 sequence is 14 residues long. Germline CDR1 MNHEY, CDR2 SVGAGI. V was pared by 2 bases and J by 4 bases, with 12 bases between.

The V and J genes are TRBV5-4 and TRBJ2-7, with no clear D. From germline, CDR1 is SGHNT and CDR2 YYREEE (reference sequence). The CDR3 consists of 15 residues. The germline V and J ends were trimmed by 5 bases and 2 bases, with 17 bases remaining between them. CDR3 DNA: TGTGCCAGCAGTTTCACCGAAGTGGGAACCTACGAGCAGTACTTC. It is translated as CASSFTEVGTYEQYF.

The rearrangement joins TRBV19 to TRBJ2-1; D uncertain. Germline-derived CDR1 and CDR2 are LNHDA and SQIVND (reference sequence). V lost 3 bases and J lost 0, with 12 bases in between. This CDR3 region has 16 residues. As DNA, the CDR3 is TGTGCCAGTAGTATTTTTGAGACGGGCTCCTACAATGAGCAGTTCTTC. It is translated as CASSIFETGSYNEQFF.

The chain recombines TRBV10-2 with TRBJ2-3, with TRBD1 matching 7 bases. Germline V gene data show CDR1 as WSHSY and CDR2 as SAAADI. CDR3 length equals 15 residues. V shed 6 bases, J shed 2 bases, and the junction held 8 bases outside the gene matches. CDR3 bases: TGCGCCAGCAGGGGGACAGTAAGAACCACAGATACGCAGTATTTT. It specifies CASRGTVRTTDTQYF.

This sequence joins TRBV29-1 and TRBJ1-3; D call uncertain. Trimming removed 4 bases from V and 4 bases from J, with 14 bases in between. The germline CDR1 and CDR2 sequences are SQVTM and ANQGSEA. The CDR3 sequence is 14 residues long. CDR3 sequence reads: CSVGTGDAGNTIYF. In DNA, the CDR3 is TGCAGCGTTGGTACTGGAGACGCCGGAAACACCATATATTTT.

V is TRBV29-1 and J is TRBJ2-3, with TRBD2 identical over 10 bases. CDR3 length equals 14 residues. Germline V gives CDR1 SQVTM, CDR2 ANQGSEA. V lost 2 bases and J lost 6; bases outside the gene matches: 5. The CDR3 nucleotides read TGCAGCGTTGAACTAGCGGGAGCGGCGGATACGCAGTATTTT. It translates to CSVELAGAADTQYF.

The V call is TRBV15, the J call TRBJ2-5; 9 nucleotides line up with TRBD2. Germline V gene sequence: CDR1 LNHNV, CDR2 YYDKDF (reference sequence). This CDR3 is 17 amino acids long. J lost 2 bases, V lost 0 bases, and 7 bases had no gene match. CDR3 in DNA: TGTGCCACCAGCAGAGATCTCCTAGCGGGGATACAAGAGACCCAGTACTTC. This codes for CATSRDLLAGIQETQYF.

V gene TRBV27 combines with J gene TRBJ1-1; D call uncertain. The germline V gene has CDR1 MNHEY and CDR2 SMNVEV (reference sequence). CDR3 size: 14 residues. The V gene lost 6 bases and the J gene lost 6 bases, with 17 bases spanning the gap. The CDR3 nucleotides read TGTGCCAGCAGGGAAGCCACCAGACATTCTGAAGCTTTCTTT. Protein sequence: CASREATRHSEAFF.

This chain joins TRBV7-6 and TRBJ2-5; weak D call: TRBD1 (6 bases). The DNA end is a closer match to TRBJ2-7, so the J assignment may be wrong. The CDR3 spans 13 residues. Germline V gene lookup returns CDR1 SGHVS and CDR2 FNYEAQ. In DNA, the CDR3 is TGTGCCAGCAGCTTAGCGGACAGCTACGAGCAGTACTTC. This sequence encodes CASSLADSYEQYF.

The chain has TRBV5-1 and TRBJ1-2; possibly TRBD1 for D (5 bases). Germline V gives CDR1 SGHRS, CDR2 YFSETQ. CDR3 length: 13 amino acids. The V gene lost 4 bases and the J gene lost 4 bases, with 11 bases spanning the gap. CDR3 amino acids: CASSPDGGYGYTF. The DNA for the CDR3 is TGCGCCAGCAGCCCAGACGGGGGCTATGGCTACACCTTC.

This clone appeared once. V is TRBV28 and J is TRBJ2-1, with D perhaps TRBD1 (6 bases). The germline V and J ends were trimmed by 8 bases and 0 bases, with 11 bases remaining between them. The V gene's germline CDR1 is MDHEN and CDR2 SYDVKM. The CDR3 totals 14 residues. The CDR3 region has the DNA TGTGCCAGCTCTCGACAGGCCTCCTACAATGAGCAGTTCTTC. This gives the protein CASSRQASYNEQFF.

V gene TRBV7-2 combines with J gene TRBJ2-4, with TRBD1 as a possible D gene (6 bases). This CDR3 is 15 amino acids long. CDR1 is SGHTA, CDR2 FQGNSA, per germline. Trimming removed 2 bases at V and 6 bases at J, with 14 bases between. In nucleotides, the CDR3 is TGTGCCAGCAGCTTATCCGCTAGAGGGGGAAACATTCAGTACTTC. Protein product: CASSLSARGGNIQYF.

Written as DNA, the CDR3 is TGCAGCGCCGTTACCGGGACAGGGGCCTACGAGCAGTACTTC. This translates into CSAVTGTGAYEQYF. The chain recombines TRBV29-1 with TRBJ2-7; TRBD1 matches 10 bases. Germline trimming cut 7 bases from V and 2 bases from J; bases unmatched to any gene: 8. The germline V gene encodes CDR1 SQVTM and CDR2 ANQGSEA. The CDR3 has 14 residues.

V and J are TRBV5-6 and TRBJ2-3; no clear D. The germline V gene encodes CDR1 SGHDT and CDR2 YYEEEE. CDR3 size: 15 residues. The V and J ends lost 2 bases and 0 bases respectively, with 10 bases between them. The DNA for the CDR3 is TGTGCCAGCAGCTTTTACTCGGATAGCACAGATACGCAGTATTTT. Its protein product is CASSFYSDSTDTQYF.

This clone occurred once. The rearrangement uses TRBV28 and TRBJ2-2; 10 bases map to TRBD1. Germline V gene lookup returns CDR1 MDHEN and CDR2 SYDVKM. Losses at the gene ends were 3 bases for V and 5 bases for J; bases not matched to a gene: 6. The CDR3 consists of 16 residues. CDR3 region: CASSLPGTGATGELFF. CDR3 in DNA: TGTGCCAGCAGTTTGCCCGGGACAGGGGCGACCGGGGAGCTGTTTTTT.